A single sample gave rise to the 8 T cell receptor beta chains below, sequenced in a study of cytomegalovirus exposure and HLA in healthy donors. Use of 60 Vbeta and 13 Jbeta primers characterized the PCR. Profiling relied on immunoSEQ multiplex PCR, and the TCRdb table lists in-frame clones only, not all of them. The sample records over 150,000 clones, about 84% being singletons. The sample taken for sequencing was PBMCs. These receptors all stem from a woman aged 40-49 years in good health and CMV-seropositive.

CDR3 protein: CASRTSGTGMYEQYF. For the CDR3, the DNA is TGTGCCAGCAGAACATCCGGGACAGGGATGTACGAGCAGTACTTC. V usage is TRBV28 and J usage is TRBJ2-7, with 9 positions matching TRBD1. The CDR3 runs to 15 residues. V lost 6 bases, J lost 4 bases, and 10 bases stayed unmatched. The germline CDR1 and CDR2 sequences are MDHEN and SYDVKM. Combining the CDR3 with reference TRBV28 and TRBJ2-7 gives the whole variable domain DVKVTQSSRYLVKRTGEKVFLECVQDMDHENMFWYRQDPGLGLRLIYFSYDVKMKEKGDIPEGYSVSREKKERFSLILESASTNQTSMYLCASRTSGTGMYEQYFGPGTRLTVT.

V is TRBV2 and J is TRBJ2-7, with 9 bases fitting TRBD2. Germline trimming cut 5 bases from V and 5 bases from J; bases unmatched to any gene: 10. The CDR3 is made up of 15 amino acids. The germline V gene encodes CDR1 SNHLY and CDR2 FYNNEI. The CDR3 here is CASSFSSGEGNEQYF. Here the CDR3 DNA reads TGTGCCAGCAGTTTCTCTAGCGGGGAGGGCAACGAGCAGTACTTC.

CDR3 coding DNA: TGTGCCAGCAGCTTGGTCGACGGTAGAGGGTCCTACAATGAGCAGTTCTTC. Protein: CASSLVDGRGSYNEQFF. The chain joins TRBV5-6 to TRBJ2-1; D is perhaps TRBD2 (5 bases). Germline CDR1 is SGHDT and CDR2 is YYEEEE. Trimming cost V 0 bases and J 1 base, with 14 bases left between them. The CDR3 is made up of 17 amino acids. The full variable domain, in which reference TRBV5-6 and TRBJ2-1 provide the parts outside the CDR3, is DAGVTQSPTHLIKTRGQQVTLRCSPKSGHDTVSWYQQALGQGPQFIFQYYEEEERQRGNFPDRFSGHQFPNYSSELNVNALLLGDSALYLCASSLVDGRGSYNEQFFGPGTRLTVL.

The rearrangement uses TRBV14 and TRBJ2-2, with 12 bases that match TRBD2. V lost 4 bases, J lost 3 bases, and 9 bases stayed unmatched. Germline V gene data show CDR1 as SGHDN and CDR2 as FVKESK. CDR3 size: 18 residues. This CDR3 is CASSLWTSGMGDTGELFF. CDR3 nucleotides: TGTGCCAGCAGCCTTTGGACTAGCGGGATGGGTGACACCGGGGAGCTGTTTTTT.

The chain recombines TRBV5-6 with TRBJ2-1; 8 bases match TRBD1. Trimming cost V 4 bases and J 4 bases; bases outside gene matches: 10. The CDR3 is made up of 16 amino acids. In germline, CDR1 is SGHDT, CDR2 YYEEEE. This CDR3 reads CASSKDRERGYNEQFF. The CDR3 coding sequence is TGTGCCAGCAGCAAGGACAGGGAGAGGGGGTACAATGAGCAGTTCTTC.

The V call is TRBV2, the J call TRBJ2-7, with D perhaps TRBD2 (6 bases). Trimming stripped 8 bases from V and 6 bases from J, with 17 bases between. The germline gives CDR1 SNHLY, CDR2 FYNNEI. The CDR3 runs 13 residues. CDR3 coding DNA: TGTGCCAGCTCGACTAGTTTCGCCGGCGAGCAGTACTTC. Amino acids: CASSTSFAGEQYF.

The J gene is TRBJ2-2, the V gene TRBV29-1, with TRBD1 matching over 8 bases. Per germline, CDR1 SQVTM and CDR2 ANQGSEA. V was pared by 5 bases and J by 4 bases, with 6 bases of the junction left unmatched. The CDR3 runs 14 residues. In DNA form, the CDR3 reads TGCAGCGTTTTACGGACAGGGACCACCGGGGAGCTGTTTTTT. It specifies CSVLRTGTTGELFF.

This chain joins TRBV18 and TRBJ2-6; a weak D match, TRBD1 (6 bases). Deletions cut 0 bases from V and 0 bases from J, with 24 bases between. CDR3 length: 22 amino acids. Germline V lookup: CDR1 KGHSH, CDR2 LQKENI. CDR3: CASSPPQEWRTEKDSGANVLTF. The CDR3 DNA reads as TGTGCCAGCTCACCACCGCAAGAGTGGAGGACAGAGAAGGACTCTGGGGCCAACGTCCTGACTTTC.